The 16 T cell receptor beta chains below all came from one sample that was sequenced in a study of blood T cells in healthy people across ages. Next came a second PCR, run for about 7 to 12 cycles, which used a sample-barcoded 5' primer along with a J-beta primer mix. TCRdb processed the 5' RACE reads anew with MiXCR; each CDR3 protein has one entry. The profile shows 2 million or so distinct CDR3 sequences, about 49% of them singletons. Sequencing used blood. The receptor set was obtained from a woman aged 35 to 49 in good health.

The chain carries TRBV20-1 and TRBJ2-5, with 9 bases that match TRBD1. The DNA end lines up better with TRBJ2-1; the J call may be wrong. The V gene's germline CDR1 is DFQATT and CDR2 SNEGSKA (reference sequence). CDR3 length: 15 residues. CDR3 DNA sequence: TGCAGTGCTAGTCTCACAGGGGGCCCCCAAGAGACCCAGTTCTTC. Amino acids: CSASLTGGPQETQFF.

V and J are TRBV6-4 and TRBJ2-1; D might be TRBD2 (5 bases). The length of the CDR3 is 15 residues. Germline CDR1 MRHNA, CDR2 SNTAGT. V was cut by 3 bases and J by 3 bases, with 12 bases left in between. The CDR3 spells CASSEILGGYNEQFF. CDR3 DNA: TGTGCCAGCAGTGAGATTCTCGGAGGCTACAATGAGCAGTTCTTC.

On this clonotype itself: One junction end does not reproduce the germline sequence, and a read error may be involved. CDR3 nucleotides: TGTGCCGGCAGCAGGCCCGGGATGAACACTGAAGCTTTCTTT. Protein product: CAGSRPGMNTEAFF. This chain links TRBV7-9 with TRBJ1-1; D unresolved. The CDR3 contains 14 residues. Per the germline V gene, CDR1 is SEHNR and CDR2 is FQNEAQ (reference sequence). The entire variable domain, with the rest obtained from reference TRBV7-9 and TRBJ1-1, is as follows: DTGVSQNPRHKITKRGQNVTFRCDPISEHNRLYWYRQTLGQGPEFLTYFQNEAQLEKSRLLSDRFSAERPKGSFSTLEIQRTEQGDSAMYLCAGSRPGMNTEAFFGQGTRLTVV.

This clonotype has only a few counts. V usage is TRBV4-1 and J usage is TRBJ2-5; 7 bases are a match to TRBD1. CDR1 is MGHRA, CDR2 YSYEKL, per germline. The trim removed 1 base at V and 4 bases at J, leaving 12 bases unmatched. This CDR3 contains 17 residues. In DNA, the CDR3 is TGCGCCAGCAGCCAAGTAGGGAAACGACAGGGCGGAGAGACCCAGTACTTC. Its protein is CASSQVGKRQGGETQYF.

The rearrangement joins TRBV6-2 or TRBV6-3 to TRBJ2-5; maybe TRBD1 (5 bases). Between the trimmed V and J ends, which lost 2 bases and 4 bases, there was a span of 8 bases. The CDR3 spans 13 residues. Per the germline V gene, CDR1 is MNHEY and CDR2 is SVGEGT. In DNA, the CDR3 is TGTGCCAGCAGTTACAGGCAGGGAGAGACCCAGTACTTC. Translation: CASSYRQGETQYF.

This chain connects TRBV5-1 to TRBJ2-1; D gene unclear. Trimming left V 3 bases short and J 5 bases short, with 15 bases between. Germline CDR1 SGHRS, CDR2 YFSETQ. The CDR3 contains 15 residues. The chain's CDR3 is CASSYARGRDNEQFF. In DNA, the CDR3 is TGCGCCAGCAGCTACGCGAGAGGTCGGGACAATGAGCAGTTCTTC.

The chain has TRBV29-1 and TRBJ2-7, with 8 positions matching TRBD1. Germline V gene data show CDR1 as SQVTM and CDR2 as ANQGSEA. Trimming cost V 3 bases and J 3 bases; bases outside gene matches: 13. CDR3 length equals 16 residues. CDR3 DNA sequence: TGCAGCGTTGATTCCCCGGGGACAGGTGGGTTCTACGAGCAGTACTTC. Residues: CSVDSPGTGGFYEQYF.

This clonotype came up many times. The chain is built from TRBV7-2 and TRBJ2-3; D uncertain. The germline V gene encodes CDR1 SGHTA and CDR2 FQGNSA. V lost 3 bases and J 0 bases, leaving 13 bases between the germline ends. The CDR3 consists of 16 residues. The CDR3 region is CASSLSPAHSTDTQYF. The DNA of the CDR3 is TGTGCCAGCAGCTTGAGTCCAGCCCATAGCACAGATACGCAGTATTTT.

This clonotype was recorded a few times. The V call is TRBV20-1, the J call TRBJ2-1, with 12 bases fitting TRBD2. CDR1 and CDR2 (germline): DFQATT, SNEGSKA (reference sequence). CDR3 length equals 15 residues. V shed 5 bases and J 9 bases; nucleotides not matched to a gene: 11. The CDR3 DNA reads as TGCAGTGCTGCCCAACTAGCGGGGGGATTAAGTGAGCAGTTCTTC. Protein: CSAAQLAGGLSEQFF.

This clonotype was counted a few times. The V and J genes are TRBV4-1 and TRBJ1-5; D not resolved. There are 13 residues in the CDR3. The V end was cut by 4 bases, the J end by 6 bases, with 10 bases between. Germline V gene data show CDR1 as MGHRA and CDR2 as YSYEKL. CDR3 residues: CASSRFGAQPQHF. The CDR3 nucleotides read TGCGCCAGCAGCCGCTTTGGAGCTCAGCCCCAGCATTTT.

The chain carries TRBV27 and TRBJ2-7; TRBD1 matches 8 bases. Germline-derived CDR1 and CDR2 are MNHEY and SMNVEV (reference sequence). This CDR3 has 15 amino acids. Trimming took 2 bases from V and 1 from J; bases not matched to a gene: 4. The CDR3 protein is CASSLKTGESYEQYF. The CDR3 nucleotides are TGTGCCAGCAGTTTAAAGACAGGGGAGTCCTACGAGCAGTACTTC.

The V and J genes are TRBV5-1 and TRBJ2-1; D not certain. This CDR3 is built from 14 residues. Trimming left V 1 base short and J 9 bases short, with 14 bases between. Per germline, CDR1 SGHRS and CDR2 YFSETQ. CDR3 in amino acids: CASSLIQVSTEQFF. The CDR3 DNA reads as TGCGCCAGCAGCTTGATCCAGGTCTCAACTGAGCAGTTCTTC.

This clonotype was counted ten times or more. The chain recombines TRBV12-3 or TRBV12-4 with TRBJ2-7, with 7 bases aligning to TRBD2. This CDR3 comprises 13 residues. Germline trimming cut 8 bases from V and 6 bases from J; bases unmatched to any gene: 10. The CDR3: CASSRWEGFEQYF. The CDR3 nucleotides read TGTGCCAGCTCTAGATGGGAGGGCTTCGAGCAGTACTTC.

J is TRBJ2-1 and V is TRBV7-9, with 7 nucleotides matching TRBD1. Germline values: CDR1 SEHNR, CDR2 FQNEAQ (reference sequence). V was clipped by 5 bases and J by 8 bases; unmatched bases: 6. The CDR3 runs 13 residues. The CDR3 coding sequence is TGTGCCAGCAGCGGACAGGTTTGGGATGAGCAGTTCTTC. Encoded protein: CASSGQVWDEQFF.

The J gene is TRBJ1-4, the V gene TRBV10-3, with D possibly matching TRBD1 (5 bases). Trimming took off 3 bases at V and 3 bases at J, with 11 bases between the two ends. Germline CDR1 ENHRY, CDR2 SYGVKD. There are 15 residues in the CDR3. The CDR3 DNA reads as TGTGCCATCAGTGATAGGGGACTTTCTAATGAAAAACTGTTTTTT. Amino acid sequence: CAISDRGLSNEKLFF.

This clonotype has a handful of counts. The rearrangement joins TRBV5-1 to TRBJ2-4, with TRBD2 matching over 8 bases. Germline V gene data show CDR1 as SGHRS and CDR2 as YFSETQ. The CDR3 is 13 amino acids. V was clipped by 2 bases and J by 5 bases; unmatched bases: 0. CDR3 sequence reads: CASSFSGENIQYF. DNA for the CDR3: TGCGCCAGCAGCTTTAGCGGGGAAAACATTCAGTACTTC.